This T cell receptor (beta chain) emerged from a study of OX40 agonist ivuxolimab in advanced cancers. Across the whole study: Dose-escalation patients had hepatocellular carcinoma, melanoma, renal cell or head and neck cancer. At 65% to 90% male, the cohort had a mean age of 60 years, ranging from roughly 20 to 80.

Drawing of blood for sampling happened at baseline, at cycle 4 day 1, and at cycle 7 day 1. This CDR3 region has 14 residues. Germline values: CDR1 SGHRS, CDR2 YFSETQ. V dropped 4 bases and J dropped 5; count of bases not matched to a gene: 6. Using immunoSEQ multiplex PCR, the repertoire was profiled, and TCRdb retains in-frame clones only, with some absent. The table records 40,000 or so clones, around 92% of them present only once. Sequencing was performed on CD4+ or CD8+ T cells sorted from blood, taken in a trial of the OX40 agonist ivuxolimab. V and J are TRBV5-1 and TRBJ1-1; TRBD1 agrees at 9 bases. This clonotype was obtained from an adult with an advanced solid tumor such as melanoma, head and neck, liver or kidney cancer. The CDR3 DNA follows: TGCGCCAGCAGCGTCACAGGGGGCAGGACTGAAGCTTTCTTT. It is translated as CASSVTGGRTEAFF.